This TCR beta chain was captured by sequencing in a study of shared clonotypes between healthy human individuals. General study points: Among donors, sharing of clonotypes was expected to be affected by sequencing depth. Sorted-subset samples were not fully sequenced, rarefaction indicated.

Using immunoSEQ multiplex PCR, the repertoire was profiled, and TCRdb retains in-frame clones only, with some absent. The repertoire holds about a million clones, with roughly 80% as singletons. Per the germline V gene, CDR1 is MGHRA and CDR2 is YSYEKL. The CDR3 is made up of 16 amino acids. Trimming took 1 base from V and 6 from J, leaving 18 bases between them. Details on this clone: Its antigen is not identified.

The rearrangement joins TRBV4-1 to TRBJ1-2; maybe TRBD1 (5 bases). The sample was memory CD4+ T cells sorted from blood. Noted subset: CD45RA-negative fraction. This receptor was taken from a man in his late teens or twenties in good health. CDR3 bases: TGCGCCAGCAGCCAAGGTCGTAGTGGCAGGGATCATGGCTACACCTTC. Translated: CASSQGRSGRDHGYTF.